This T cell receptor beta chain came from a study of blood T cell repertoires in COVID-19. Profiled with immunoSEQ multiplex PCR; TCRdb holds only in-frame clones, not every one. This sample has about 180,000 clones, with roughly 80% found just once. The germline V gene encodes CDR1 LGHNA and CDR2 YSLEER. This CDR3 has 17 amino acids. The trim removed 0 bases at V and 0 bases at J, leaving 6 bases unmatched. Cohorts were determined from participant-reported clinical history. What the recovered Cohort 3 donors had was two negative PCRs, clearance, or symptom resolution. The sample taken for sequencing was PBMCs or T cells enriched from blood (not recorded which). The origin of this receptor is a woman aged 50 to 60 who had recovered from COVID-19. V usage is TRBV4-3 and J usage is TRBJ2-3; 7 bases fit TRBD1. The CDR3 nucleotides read TGCGCCAGCAGCCAAGATAGGGCAGGGGGAAGCACAGATACGCAGTATTTT. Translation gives CASSQDRAGGSTDTQYF.